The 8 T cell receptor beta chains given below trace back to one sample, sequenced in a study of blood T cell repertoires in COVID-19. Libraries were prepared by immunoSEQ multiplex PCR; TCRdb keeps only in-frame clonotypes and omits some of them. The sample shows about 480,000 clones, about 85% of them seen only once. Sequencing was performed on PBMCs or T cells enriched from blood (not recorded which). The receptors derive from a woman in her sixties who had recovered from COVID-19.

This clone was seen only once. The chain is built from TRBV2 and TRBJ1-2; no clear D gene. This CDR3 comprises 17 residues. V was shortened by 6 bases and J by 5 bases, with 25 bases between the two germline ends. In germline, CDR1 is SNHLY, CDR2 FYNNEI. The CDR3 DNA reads TGTGCCAGCAGACTATCGGGCCTCCCTAGCCCCCCTTATGGCTACACCTTC. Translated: CASRLSGLPSPPYGYTF.

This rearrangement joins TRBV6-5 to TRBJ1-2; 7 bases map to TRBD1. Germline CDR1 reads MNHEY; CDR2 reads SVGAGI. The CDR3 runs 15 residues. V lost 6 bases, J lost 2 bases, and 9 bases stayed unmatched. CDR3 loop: CASRGDSLGNYGYTF. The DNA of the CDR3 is TGTGCCAGCAGGGGGGACAGCTTGGGCAACTATGGCTACACCTTC.

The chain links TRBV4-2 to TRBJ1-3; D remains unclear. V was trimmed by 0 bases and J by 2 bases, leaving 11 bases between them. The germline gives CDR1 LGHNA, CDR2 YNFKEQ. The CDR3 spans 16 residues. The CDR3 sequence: CASSQDYSGPGNTIYF. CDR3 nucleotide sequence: TGTGCCAGCAGCCAAGATTACAGTGGCCCTGGAAACACCATATATTTT.

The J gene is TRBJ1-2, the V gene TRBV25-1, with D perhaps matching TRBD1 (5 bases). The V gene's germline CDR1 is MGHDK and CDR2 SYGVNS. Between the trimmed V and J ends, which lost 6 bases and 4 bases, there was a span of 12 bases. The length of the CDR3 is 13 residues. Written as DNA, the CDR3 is TGTGCCAGCAGCCTCCCCGGGGGCTATGGCTACACCTTC. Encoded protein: CASSLPGGYGYTF.

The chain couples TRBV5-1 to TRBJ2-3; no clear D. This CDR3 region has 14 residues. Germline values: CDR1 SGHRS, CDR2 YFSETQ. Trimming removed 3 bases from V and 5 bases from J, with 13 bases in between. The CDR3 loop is CASSSDPSGDTQYF. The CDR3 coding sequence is TGCGCCAGCAGCTCAGACCCGTCAGGAGATACGCAGTATTTT.

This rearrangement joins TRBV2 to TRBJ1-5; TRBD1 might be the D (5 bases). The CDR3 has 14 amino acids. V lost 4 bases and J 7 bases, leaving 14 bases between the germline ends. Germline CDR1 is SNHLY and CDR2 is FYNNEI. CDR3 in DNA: TGTGCCAGCAGTGCAGGGCAGGGTAACCAGCCCCAGCATTTT. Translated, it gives CASSAGQGNQPQHF.

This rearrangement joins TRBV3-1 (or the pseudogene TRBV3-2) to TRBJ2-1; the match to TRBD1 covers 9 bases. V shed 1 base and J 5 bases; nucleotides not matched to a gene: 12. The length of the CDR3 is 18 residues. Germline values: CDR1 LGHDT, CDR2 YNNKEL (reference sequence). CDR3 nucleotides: TGTGCCAGCAGCCAAGGACGGGTTGGGACAGGGATGCACAATGAGCAGTTCTTC. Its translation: CASSQGRVGTGMHNEQFF.

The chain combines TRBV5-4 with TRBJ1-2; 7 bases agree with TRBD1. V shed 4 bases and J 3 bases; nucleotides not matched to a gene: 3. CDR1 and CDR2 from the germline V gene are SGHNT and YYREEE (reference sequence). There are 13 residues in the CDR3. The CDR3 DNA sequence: TGTGCCAGCAGCGTTGGACAGGACTATGGCTACACCTTC. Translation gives CASSVGQDYGYTF.